The 7 T cell receptor beta chains listed next were all sequenced from one sample in a study of blood T cell repertoires in COVID-19. Repertoires were generated with immunoSEQ multiplex PCR, while TCRdb's copy carries only in-frame clones and drops some. The sample carries about 220,000 clones, less than 90% recorded once. The specimen sequenced was PBMCs or T cells enriched from blood (not recorded which). These receptors were taken from a middle-aged woman who had recovered from COVID-19.

Remarks on this clone: Sequence at one end of the junction differs from germline and may be a read error. The chain couples TRBV29-1 to TRBJ2-1; 9 nucleotides agree with TRBD1. The CDR3 contains 14 residues. Germline V CDR1 and CDR2: SQVTM, ANQGSEA. CDR3: CSVETGQGYDEQFF. The CDR3 nucleotides read TGCAGCGTTGAAACGGGACAGGGCTACGATGAGCAGTTCTTC.

This clone was counted once. V is TRBV28 and J is TRBJ1-4; D perhaps matches TRBD1 (6 bases). This CDR3 has 18 residues. V was trimmed by 0 bases and J by 8 bases, leaving 22 bases between them. CDR1 and CDR2 from the germline V gene are MDHEN and SYDVKM. The DNA for the CDR3 is TGTGCCAGCAGTTTATGGTCTCTCGAGGACAGCCCGAACGAAAAACTGTTTTTT. Translation: CASSLWSLEDSPNEKLFF.

V is TRBV5-1 and J is TRBJ2-3; TRBD2 agrees at 9 bases. Germline V lookup: CDR1 SGHRS, CDR2 YFSETQ. The CDR3 totals 15 residues. V dropped 4 bases and J dropped 0; count of bases not matched to a gene: 3. The CDR3 DNA is TGCGCCAGCAGCGTACTAGCGGGTAGCACAGATACGCAGTATTTT. Its protein is CASSVLAGSTDTQYF.

The chain couples TRBV19 to TRBJ1-1; the match to TRBD1 covers 8 bases. This CDR3 has 13 residues. V dropped 5 bases and J dropped 4; count of bases not matched to a gene: 3. CDR1 and CDR2 from the germline V gene are LNHDA and SQIVND (reference sequence). CDR3 coding DNA: TGTGCCAGTAGTGTTACAGGGGGCACTGAAGCTTTCTTT. Translating gives CASSVTGGTEAFF.

This rearrangement joins TRBV9 to TRBJ2-2; unclear D gene. With 0 bases removed from V and 3 bases from J, the gap between germline ends came to 12 bases. The length of the CDR3 is 16 residues. Germline CDR1 SGDLS, CDR2 YYNGEE. CDR3 sequence reads: CASSVAGSKHTGELFF. CDR3 in DNA: TGTGCCAGCAGCGTAGCAGGAAGCAAACACACCGGGGAGCTGTTTTTT.

The chain combines TRBV18 with TRBJ2-5, with TRBD1 identical over 8 bases. V gave up 1 base and J gave up 5 bases; unmatched junction bases: 3. From germline, CDR1 is KGHSH and CDR2 LQKENI. This CDR3 contains 14 residues. CDR3 loop: CASSPLRQGETQYF. The DNA for the CDR3 is TGTGCCAGCTCACCACTCAGACAGGGGGAGACCCAGTACTTC.

The chain employs TRBV25-1 and TRBJ2-5; tentatively, D is TRBD1 (5 bases). CDR3 length equals 15 residues. The ends were cut back, 3 bases at V and 3 bases at J, with 14 bases in the middle. The germline gives CDR1 MGHDK, CDR2 SYGVNS. CDR3 DNA sequence: TGTGCCAGCAGTGATTCCCGCAGGGCGGAAGAGACCCAGTACTTC. Its protein is CASSDSRRAEETQYF. Drawing the rest from reference TRBV25-1 and TRBJ2-5, the complete variable domain is EADIYQTPRYLVIGTGKKITLECSQTMGHDKMYWYQQDPGMELHLIHYSYGVNSTEKGDLSSESTVSRIRTEHFPLTLESARPSHTSQYLCASSDSRRAEETQYFGPGTRLLVL.